The subject of this entry is one TCR beta chain. Methods used by the authors: Amplification of reference gene primers was used by the study to estimate nucleated cell counts. Repertoires were generated with immunoSEQ multiplex PCR, while TCRdb's copy carries only in-frame clones and drops some. V, J and clone size derive from that table, while D and trimming were established from the DNA sequence. Among a few hundred thousand clones listed, 70% to 90% were seen once. These data originate in a study of blood T cell repertoires in COVID-19. Study in general: Acute and convalescent COVID-19 samples came from the United States, Italy and Spain.

CDR1 is SGHTA, CDR2 FQGTGA, per germline. The germline V and J ends were trimmed by 5 bases and 4 bases, with 12 bases remaining between them. The CDR3 spans 14 residues. The material sequenced was peripheral blood. The chain carries TRBV7-3 and TRBJ2-1; weak D call: TRBD1 (6 bases). The source is a woman between 50 and 59 years old with acute or convalescent COVID-19. DNA of the CDR3: TGTGCCAGCAGCCCCCAGACAGGTTACAATGAGCAGTTCTTC. This sequence encodes CASSPQTGYNEQFF.